This record looks at one TCR beta chain sequence and its context. The antigen is unknown. The data were obtained in a study of T cell responses to AZD1222 COVID-19 vaccine. Clones were sequenced by immunoSEQ multiplex PCR, and TCRdb holds only the in-frame ones, with some missing. Here the sample spans 110,000 to 150,000 clones, 80% to 90% being singletons. The CDR3 runs 16 residues. Germline CDR1 is SGHTA and CDR2 is FQGNSA. The V end was cut by 0 bases, the J end by 2 bases, with 13 bases between. Study findings and constraints: White British ancestry dominated among donors, who included more females, and clonal diversity was possibly underestimated. Just 5 or 6 AZD1222 recipients tested seropositive at baseline. Among spike-specific TCRs, nearly half reportedly target unmutated variant regions.

This sample comprised peripheral blood, obtained on day 0 of AZD1222 vaccination. This chain connects TRBV7-2 to TRBJ2-5; a weak D match, TRBD1 (6 bases). This sequence was found in an adult in good health. The CDR3, as DNA: TGTGCCAGCAGCTTAGCAGGGGGAAGGGAACAAGAGACCCAGTACTTC. It codes for CASSLAGGREQETQYF. Together with reference TRBV7-2 and TRBJ2-5, the CDR3 gives the full variable domain: GAGVSQSPSNKVTEKGKDVELRCDPISGHTALYWYRQSLGQGLEFLIYFQGNSAPDKSGLPSDRFSAERTGGSVSTLTIQRTQQEDSAVYLCASSLAGGREQETQYFGPGTRLLVL.